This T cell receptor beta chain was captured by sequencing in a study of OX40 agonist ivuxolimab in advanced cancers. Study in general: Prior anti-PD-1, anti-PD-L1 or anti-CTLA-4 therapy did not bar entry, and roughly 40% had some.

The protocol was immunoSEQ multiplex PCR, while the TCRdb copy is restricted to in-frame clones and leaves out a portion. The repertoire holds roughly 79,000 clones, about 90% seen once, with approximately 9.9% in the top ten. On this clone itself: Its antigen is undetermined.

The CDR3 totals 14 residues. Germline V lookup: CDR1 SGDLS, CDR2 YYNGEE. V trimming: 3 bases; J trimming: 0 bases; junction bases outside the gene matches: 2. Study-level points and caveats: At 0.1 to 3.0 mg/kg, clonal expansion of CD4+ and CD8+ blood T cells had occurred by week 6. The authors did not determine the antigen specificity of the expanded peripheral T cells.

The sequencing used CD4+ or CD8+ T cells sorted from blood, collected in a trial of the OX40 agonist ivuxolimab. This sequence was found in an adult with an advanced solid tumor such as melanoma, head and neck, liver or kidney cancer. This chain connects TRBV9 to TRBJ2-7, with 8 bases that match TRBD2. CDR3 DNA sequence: TGTGCCAGCAGCGCCGGGGGGGCCTCCTACGAGCAGTACTTC. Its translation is CASSAGGASYEQYF.